This TCR beta chain was recovered during a study of T cell responses to AZD1222 COVID-19 vaccine. Sequenced by immunoSEQ multiplex PCR; TCRdb stores in-frame clones only, minus some. Of about 77,000 clones listed, more than 85% are singletons. The J segment lost 4 bases and the V segment lost 2 bases, leaving 4 bases of the junction unmatched. The CDR3 covers 15 residues. Germline V gives CDR1 MGHRA, CDR2 YSYEKL. This TCR came from an adult who received the AZD1222 COVID-19 vaccine. The specimen was peripheral blood, collected 28 days after the second AZD1222 dose. The genes are TRBV4-1 and TRBJ2-1, with 8 bases lining up with TRBD2. The CDR3 sequence: CASSQYGRAYNEQFF. In nucleotides, the CDR3 is TGCGCCAGCAGCCAATACGGGAGGGCGTACAATGAGCAGTTCTTC.